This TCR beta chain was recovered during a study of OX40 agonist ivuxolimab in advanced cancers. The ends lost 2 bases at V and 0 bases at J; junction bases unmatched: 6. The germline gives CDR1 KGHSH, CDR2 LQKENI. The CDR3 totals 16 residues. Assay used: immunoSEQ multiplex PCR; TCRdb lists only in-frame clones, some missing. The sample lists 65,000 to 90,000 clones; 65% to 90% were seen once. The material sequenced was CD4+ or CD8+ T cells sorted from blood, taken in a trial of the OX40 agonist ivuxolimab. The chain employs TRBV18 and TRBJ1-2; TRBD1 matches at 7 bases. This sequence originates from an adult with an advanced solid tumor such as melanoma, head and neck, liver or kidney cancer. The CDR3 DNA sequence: TGTGCCAGCTCACCATCCCTACAGGGGTCTAACTATGGCTACACCTTC. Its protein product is CASSPSLQGSNYGYTF.